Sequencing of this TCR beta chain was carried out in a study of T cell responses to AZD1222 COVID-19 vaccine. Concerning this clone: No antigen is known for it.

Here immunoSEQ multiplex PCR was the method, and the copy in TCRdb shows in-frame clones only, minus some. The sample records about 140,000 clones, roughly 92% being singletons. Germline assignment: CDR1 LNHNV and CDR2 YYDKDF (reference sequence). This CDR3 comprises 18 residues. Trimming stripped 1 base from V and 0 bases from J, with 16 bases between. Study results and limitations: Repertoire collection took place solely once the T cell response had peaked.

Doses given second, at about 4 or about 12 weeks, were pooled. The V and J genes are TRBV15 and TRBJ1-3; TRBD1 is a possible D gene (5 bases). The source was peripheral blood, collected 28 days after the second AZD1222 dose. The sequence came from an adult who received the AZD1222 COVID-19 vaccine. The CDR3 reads CATSRVASDSPSGNTIYF. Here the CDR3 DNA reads TGTGCCACCAGCAGAGTGGCTTCCGACAGCCCCTCTGGAAACACCATATATTTT.